The 9 T cell receptor beta chains presented below share a single source sample, sequenced in a study of PD-1 blockade in mismatch repair-deficient tumors. Sequencing used immunoSEQ multiplex PCR; TCRdb keeps in-frame clones, though not all of them. The sample has more than 95,000 clones; approximately 86% are singletons. The input for sequencing was peripheral blood, taken 44 weeks after starting pembrolizumab. These receptors all stem from an adult with mismatch repair-deficient cancer.

The DNA of the CDR3 is TGTGCCAGCAGGTCGTCATCGGATACGCAGTATTTT. It codes for CASRSSSDTQYF. The rearrangement links TRBV2 to TRBJ2-3; D remains unclear. The CDR3 has 12 residues. Germline V gene data show CDR1 as SNHLY and CDR2 as FYNNEI. Trimming shortened V by 6 bases and J by 6 bases, and 10 bases separated the two germline ends.

This clone was seen just once. The V and J genes are TRBV29-1 and TRBJ2-1; D remains unclear. The CDR3 sequence is 14 residues long. V lost 6 bases to trimming and J lost 2 bases, with 14 bases between them. The germline CDR1 and CDR2 sequences are SQVTM and ANQGSEA. The CDR3 bases are TGCAGCGTCAACCCGGGCGAGACCTACAATGAGCAGTTCTTC. This translates into CSVNPGETYNEQFF.

The V and J genes are TRBV6-5 and TRBJ2-5; weak D call: TRBD1 (6 bases). Germline V gene data show CDR1 as MNHEY and CDR2 as SVGAGI. V was clipped by 8 bases and J by 4 bases, with 14 bases between them. This CDR3 has 13 residues. CDR3 in amino acids: CASHNRDAETQYF. In DNA, the CDR3 is TGTGCCAGCCACAACAGGGATGCAGAGACCCAGTACTTC.

CDR3 nucleotides: TGTGCCAGCAGCTTATTAAGGGTCCCCCAGAACACTGAAGCTTTCTTT. As protein: CASSLLRVPQNTEAFF. V is TRBV7-2 and J is TRBJ1-1; no clear D gene. The CDR3 consists of 16 residues. The V end was cut by 2 bases, the J end by 1 base, with 14 bases between. Germline loops: CDR1 SGHTA, CDR2 FQGNSA.

The rearrangement links TRBV7-8 to TRBJ2-5; D tentatively fits TRBD1 or TRBD2 (5 bases each). Germline V gives CDR1 SGHVS, CDR2 FQNEAQ. The V and J ends lost 0 bases and 2 bases respectively, with 13 bases between them. The CDR3 has 16 amino acids. Here the CDR3 DNA reads TGTGCCAGCAGCTTAGCATCCGGGACCAGTCAAGAGACCCAGTACTTC. Its protein product is CASSLASGTSQETQYF. Looking up the rest from reference TRBV7-8 and TRBJ2-5 gives the full variable domain: GAGVSQSPRYKVAKRGQDVALRCDPISGHVSLFWYQQALGQGPEFLTYFQNEAQLDKSGLPSDRFFAERPEGSVSTLKIQRTQQEDSAVYLCASSLASGTSQETQYFGPGTRLLVL.

This clone has a handful of counts. The chain employs TRBV7-9 and TRBJ2-7, with D possibly matching TRBD1 (6 bases). Trimming took off 7 bases at V and 5 bases at J, with 15 bases between the two ends. Germline V gene lookup returns CDR1 SEHNR and CDR2 FQNEAQ (reference sequence). CDR3 length: 13 residues. The CDR3 DNA is TGTGCCAGCAACCACGGGGCAGGGGACGAGCAGTACTTC. This translates into CASNHGAGDEQYF.

Comment on this clone: Germline and junction disagree at one end, which may indicate a read error. J is TRBJ2-7 and V is TRBV11-3; 12 bases line up with TRBD1. The V gene's germline CDR1 is SGHNT and CDR2 YENEEA. The length of the CDR3 is 14 residues. The CDR3 is CASSPGDRGLIGGF. CDR3 coding DNA: TGTGCCAGCAGCCCTGGGGACAGGGGGCTAATTGGTGGGTTC.

This sequence joins TRBV11-2 and TRBJ2-2; perhaps TRBD2 as D (6 bases). V was clipped by 3 bases and J by 6 bases, with 11 bases between them. Germline V lookup: CDR1 SGHAT, CDR2 FQNNGV. The CDR3 covers 14 residues. Written as DNA, the CDR3 is TGTGCCAGCAGCTTCGGGGGACGCGCCGGGGAGCTGTTTTTT. This encodes CASSFGGRAGELFF.

This clone is a singleton in its sample. The chain has TRBV28 and TRBJ2-2; 8 bases agree with TRBD1. Germline V gene sequence: CDR1 MDHEN, CDR2 SYDVKM. The ends lost 6 bases at V and 4 bases at J; junction bases unmatched: 10. The CDR3 totals 16 residues. CDR3 bases: TGTGCCAGCAGAAGCTTGGGGGACAGGCTCACCGGGGAGCTGTTTTTT. This codes for CASRSLGDRLTGELFF.